The subject of this entry is one T cell receptor beta chain. Its specificity is unknown. The data were taken from a study of beta chain features in type 1 diabetes. Sorted populations all had greater than 95% purity. Study results and caveats: A possible short-template PCR bias applies equally to patients and controls.

Sequencing targeted expressed TCRB transcripts, as all isolated RNA had been reverse transcribed. The table came from immunoSEQ multiplex PCR; TCRdb's copy has only in-frame clones and leaves some out. The repertoire has 390,000 or so clones, roughly 13% of them found once; the top ten carry roughly 0.04%. The CDR3 runs to 12 residues. Trimming stripped 5 bases from V and 9 bases from J, with 13 bases between. Germline lookup yields CDR1 SGHVS and CDR2 FNYEAQ. This clonotype originated in a man aged 25-45 years in good health. The J gene is TRBJ2-5, the V gene TRBV7-6; D perhaps matches TRBD2 (5 bases). Sequencing input: naive CD4+ T cells from blood. CDR3 sequence: CASSPGPRAQYF. In nucleotides, the CDR3 is TGTGCCAGCAGCCCCGGACCGCGGGCCCAGTACTTC.